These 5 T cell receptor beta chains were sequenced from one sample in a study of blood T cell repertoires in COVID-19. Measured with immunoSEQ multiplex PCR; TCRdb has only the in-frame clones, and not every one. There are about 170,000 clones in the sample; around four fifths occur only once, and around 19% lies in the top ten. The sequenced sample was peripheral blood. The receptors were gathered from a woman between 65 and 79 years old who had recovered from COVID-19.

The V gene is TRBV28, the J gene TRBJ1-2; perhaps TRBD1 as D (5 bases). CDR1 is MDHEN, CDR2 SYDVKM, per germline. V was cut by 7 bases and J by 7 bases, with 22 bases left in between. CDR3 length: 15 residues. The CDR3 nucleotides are TGTGCCAGCACCGCGGGGGTCCTCCGCGGGGCTGGCTACACCTTC. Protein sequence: CASTAGVLRGAGYTF.

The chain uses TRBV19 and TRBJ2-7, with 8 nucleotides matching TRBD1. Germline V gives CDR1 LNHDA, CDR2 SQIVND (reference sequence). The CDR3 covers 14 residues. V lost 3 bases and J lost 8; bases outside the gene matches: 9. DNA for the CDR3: TGTGCCAGTAGTATGGGACAGGCCGCGGGGAAGCAGTACTTC. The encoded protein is CASSMGQAAGKQYF. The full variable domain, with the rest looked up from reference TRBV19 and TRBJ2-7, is DGGITQSPKYLFRKEGQNVTLSCEQNLNHDAMYWYRQDPGQGLRLIYYSQIVNDFQKGDIAEGYSVSREKKESFPLTVTSAQKNPTAFYLCASSMGQAAGKQYFGPGTRLTVT.

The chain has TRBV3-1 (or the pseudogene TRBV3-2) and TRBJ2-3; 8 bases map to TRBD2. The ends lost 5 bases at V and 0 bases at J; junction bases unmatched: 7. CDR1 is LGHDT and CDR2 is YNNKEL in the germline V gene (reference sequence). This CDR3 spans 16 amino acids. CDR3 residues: CASSDTSGFSTDTQYF. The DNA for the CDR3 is TGTGCCAGCAGCGATACTAGCGGCTTCAGCACAGATACGCAGTATTTT.

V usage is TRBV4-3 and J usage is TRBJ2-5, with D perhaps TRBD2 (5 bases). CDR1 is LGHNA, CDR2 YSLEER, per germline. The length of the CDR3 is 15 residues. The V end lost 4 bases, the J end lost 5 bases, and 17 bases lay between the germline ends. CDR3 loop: CASSLVSGIGETQYF. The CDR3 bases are TGCGCCAGCAGCCTGGTTTCCGGGATCGGTGAGACCCAGTACTTC.

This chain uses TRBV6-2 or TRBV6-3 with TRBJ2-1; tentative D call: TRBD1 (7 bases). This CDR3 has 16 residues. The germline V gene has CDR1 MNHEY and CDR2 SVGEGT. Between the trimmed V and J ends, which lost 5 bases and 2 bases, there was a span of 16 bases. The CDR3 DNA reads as TGTGCCAGCAGTCCCCTGTCAGGGGGGCCCTACAATGAGCAGTTCTTC. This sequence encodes CASSPLSGGPYNEQFF.